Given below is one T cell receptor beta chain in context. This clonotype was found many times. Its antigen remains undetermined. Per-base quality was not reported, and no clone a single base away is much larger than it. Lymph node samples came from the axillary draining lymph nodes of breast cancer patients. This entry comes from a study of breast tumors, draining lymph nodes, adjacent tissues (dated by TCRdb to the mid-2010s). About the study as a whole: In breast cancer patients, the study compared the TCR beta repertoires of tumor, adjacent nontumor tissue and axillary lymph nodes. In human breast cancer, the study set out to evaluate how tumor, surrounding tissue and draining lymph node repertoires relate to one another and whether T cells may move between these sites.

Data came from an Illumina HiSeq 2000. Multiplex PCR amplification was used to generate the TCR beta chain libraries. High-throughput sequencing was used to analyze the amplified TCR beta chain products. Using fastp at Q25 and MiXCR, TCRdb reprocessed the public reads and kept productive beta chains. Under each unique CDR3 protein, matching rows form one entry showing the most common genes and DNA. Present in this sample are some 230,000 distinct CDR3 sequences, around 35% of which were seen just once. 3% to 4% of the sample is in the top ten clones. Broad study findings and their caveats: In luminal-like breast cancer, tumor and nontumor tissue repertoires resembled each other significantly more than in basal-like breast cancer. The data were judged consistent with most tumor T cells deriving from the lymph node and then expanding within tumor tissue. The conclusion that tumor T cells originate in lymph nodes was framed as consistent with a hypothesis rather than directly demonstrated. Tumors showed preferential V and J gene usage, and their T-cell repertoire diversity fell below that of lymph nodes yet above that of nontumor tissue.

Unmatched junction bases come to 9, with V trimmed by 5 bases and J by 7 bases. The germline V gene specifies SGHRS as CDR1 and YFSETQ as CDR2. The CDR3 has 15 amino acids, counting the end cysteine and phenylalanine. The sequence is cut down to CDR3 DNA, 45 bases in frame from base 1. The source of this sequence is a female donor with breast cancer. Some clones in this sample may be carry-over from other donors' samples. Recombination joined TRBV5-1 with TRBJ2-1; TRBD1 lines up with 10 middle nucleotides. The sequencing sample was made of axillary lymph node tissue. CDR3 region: CASSGLGTGVNEQFF. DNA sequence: TGCGCCAGCAGTGGGCTCGGGACAGGGGTGAATGAGCAGTTCTTC.